Below, 13 T cell receptor beta chains from the same sample are listed, as sequenced in a study of PD-1 blockade in classical Hodgkin lymphoma. Using immunoSEQ multiplex PCR, the repertoire was profiled, and TCRdb retains in-frame clones only, with some absent. The repertoire includes about 90,000 clones, around 90% of them detected once, and approximately 2.4% sits in the top ten. Each patient experienced a relapse that followed autologous stem cell transplantation, and brentuximab vedotin exposure varied. The sequencing here drew on peripheral blood mononuclear cells (PBMCs), taken before the second cycle of nivolumab. These TCRs come from a human donor with classical Hodgkin lymphoma.

The chain uses TRBV5-1 and TRBJ1-2; D remains unclear. Germline V CDR1 and CDR2: SGHRS, YFSETQ. With 0 bases removed from V and 4 bases from J, the gap between germline ends came to 13 bases. This CDR3 is 15 amino acids long. CDR3 residues: CASSLDSRGSYGYTF. CDR3 DNA: TGCGCCAGCAGCTTGGATTCTCGGGGTTCCTATGGCTACACCTTC.

The chain couples TRBV10-1 to TRBJ2-7, with TRBD2 as a possible D gene (6 bases). Germline V gene sequence: CDR1 WNHNN, CDR2 SYGVQD (reference sequence). The CDR3 is made up of 14 amino acids. Trimming took 5 bases from V and 2 from J, leaving 13 bases between them. The CDR3 here is CASSSGTFPYEQYF. The DNA for the CDR3 is TGCGCCAGCAGTTCCGGGACTTTCCCCTACGAGCAGTACTTC.

This chain connects TRBV5-4 to TRBJ2-5; D is perhaps TRBD2 (6 bases). Germline lookup yields CDR1 SGHNT and CDR2 YYREEE (reference sequence). Between the trimmed V and J ends, which lost 3 bases and 4 bases, there was a span of 16 bases. CDR3 size: 15 residues. The DNA of the CDR3 is TGTGCCAGCAGCTCCCACCCGTACGGGGGAGAGACCCAGTACTTC. Translating gives CASSSHPYGGETQYF.

The chain employs TRBV5-1 and TRBJ1-2, with TRBD1 matching over 7 bases. This CDR3 is built from 16 residues. Germline CDR1 is SGHRS and CDR2 is YFSETQ. The junction had 13 bases not matched to a gene; V was cut back by 0 bases and J by 8 bases. The DNA for the CDR3 is TGCGCCAGCAGCTTGGTCCCCGAAGGACAGGCAGGGGGCTACACCTTC. Residues: CASSLVPEGQAGGYTF.

The chain links TRBV7-9 to TRBJ1-4; 8 bases map to TRBD1. With V trimmed by 11 bases and J by 11 bases, 28 bases remained unmatched. CDR3 length equals 18 residues. Germline assignment: CDR1 SEHNR and CDR2 FQNEAQ (reference sequence). The CDR3 DNA is TGTGCCCGATACTCACAGGGGGATAATGAAATGGTCTTAGAGAAACTGTTTTTT. Translating gives CARYSQGDNEMVLEKLFF.

The chain's CDR3 is CASSSLAGLAKNIQYF. CDR3 coding DNA: TGTGCCAGCAGCTCACTAGCGGGACTAGCCAAAAACATTCAGTACTTC. V and J are TRBV7-8 and TRBJ2-4, with TRBD2 matching over 10 bases. Losses at the gene ends were 4 bases for V and 0 bases for J; bases not matched to a gene: 3. Looked up from germline, CDR1 is SGHVS and CDR2 is FQNEAQ. The CDR3 extends over 16 amino acids.

This sequence joins TRBV5-1 and TRBJ2-2; D is ambiguous. Germline assignment: CDR1 SGHRS and CDR2 YFSETQ. The V gene lost 1 base and the J gene lost 4 bases, with 5 bases spanning the gap. CDR3 length: 13 residues. The CDR3 region is CASSLPSTGELFF. As DNA, the CDR3 is TGCGCCAGCAGCTTGCCCTCCACCGGGGAGCTGTTTTTT.

This chain links TRBV27 with TRBJ1-5, with 11 nucleotides matching TRBD1. The germline gives CDR1 MNHEY, CDR2 SMNVEV (reference sequence). Trimming at V came to 3 bases and at J to 6 bases, leaving 4 bases not matched to a gene. The CDR3 contains 15 residues. In DNA, the CDR3 is TGTGCCAGCAGTTTTGGACAGGGGGCCGGTCAGCCCCAGCATTTT. Its translation: CASSFGQGAGQPQHF.

The chain carries TRBV14 and TRBJ2-1; 10 positions agree with TRBD2. Germline V gene lookup returns CDR1 SGHDN and CDR2 FVKESK. The CDR3 loop spans 15 amino acids. The ends lost 3 bases at V and 6 bases at J; junction bases unmatched: 5. The CDR3 DNA reads TGTGCCAGCAGCCAGAGCGGGAGGGCCTTCAATGAGCAGTTCTTC. This sequence encodes CASSQSGRAFNEQFF.

This clone was counted once. The chain employs TRBV19 and TRBJ2-1, with D hard to call. The CDR3 spans 14 residues. Between the trimmed V and J ends, which lost 6 bases and 0 bases, there was a span of 9 bases. Germline V gene lookup returns CDR1 LNHDA and CDR2 SQIVND (reference sequence). CDR3 in amino acids: CASRFEFSYNEQFF. The DNA of the CDR3 is TGTGCCAGTAGGTTCGAGTTCTCCTACAATGAGCAGTTCTTC.

The chain is built from TRBV23-1 and TRBJ2-4; 7 positions match TRBD2. TRBV23-1 is treated as an ORF (open reading frame) with a function not yet certain. After removal of 3 bases from V and 9 bases from J, the junction contained 35 bases not matched to a gene. This CDR3 is 23 amino acids long. The CDR3 sequence is CASSQELPGGTGYGSVPGGIQYF. The CDR3 nucleotides are TGCGCCAGCAGTCAGGAACTGCCAGGAGGGACGGGGTACGGGAGCGTACCGGGGGGCATTCAGTACTTC.

A single count supports this clone. This chain uses TRBV27 with TRBJ2-7, with D perhaps matching TRBD1 (6 bases). CDR3 length: 15 amino acids. Germline V gives CDR1 MNHEY, CDR2 SMNVEV (reference sequence). The V gene lost 5 bases and the J gene lost 7 bases, with 21 bases spanning the gap. The CDR3 is CASSPKTGRRVEQYF. The CDR3 DNA reads as TGTGCCAGCAGTCCAAAGACAGGACGCCGTGTAGAGCAGTACTTC.

The chain combines TRBV28 with TRBJ1-2, with 9 bases identical to TRBD1. The CDR3 sequence is 15 residues long. Trimming removed 3 bases from V and 7 bases from J; junction bases left unmatched: 9. CDR1 and CDR2 from the germline V gene are MDHEN and SYDVKM. Here the CDR3 reads CASSLGTGQGLGYTF. CDR3 DNA sequence: TGTGCCAGCAGTTTGGGGACAGGGCAAGGCCTTGGCTACACCTTC.